This TCR beta chain was sequenced in a study of T-cell memory formation after mild COVID-19. TCRdb itself ran the 5' RACE reads through MiXCR, one entry per CDR3 protein. The sample has roughly 370,000 distinct CDR3 sequences; more than 15% are singletons. The CDR3 runs to 15 residues. Germline CDR1 and CDR2: LGHNA and YSLEER. The germline V and J ends were trimmed by 1 base and 0 bases, with 6 bases remaining between them. This clonotype was seen ten or more times. The rearrangement uses TRBV4-3 and TRBJ2-2; no clear D. What was sequenced was PBMCs or a T cell subset sorted from them (not recorded which). The receptor was isolated from a man aged 18 to 29 who had mild COVID-19 (a few samples of this study predate the infection). Cell type and time point are not known. CDR3 sequence: CASSQGVANTGELFF. The CDR3 DNA follows: TGCGCCAGCAGCCAAGGCGTAGCGAACACCGGGGAGCTGTTTTTT.